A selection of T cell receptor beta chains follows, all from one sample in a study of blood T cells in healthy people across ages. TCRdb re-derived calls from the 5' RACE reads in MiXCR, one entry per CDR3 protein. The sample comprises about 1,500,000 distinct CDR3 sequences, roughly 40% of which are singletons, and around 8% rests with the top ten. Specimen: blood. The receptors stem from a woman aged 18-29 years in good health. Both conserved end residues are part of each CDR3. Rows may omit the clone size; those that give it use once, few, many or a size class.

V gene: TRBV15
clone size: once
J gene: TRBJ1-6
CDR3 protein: CATSNSGGLGSPLHF

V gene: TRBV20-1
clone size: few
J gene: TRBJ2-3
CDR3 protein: CSASLWTSVNTQYF

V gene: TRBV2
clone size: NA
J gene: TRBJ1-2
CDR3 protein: CASSETGIMGYTF

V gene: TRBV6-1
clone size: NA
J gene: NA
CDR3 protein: CASSLNAPSKGISYNEQYF

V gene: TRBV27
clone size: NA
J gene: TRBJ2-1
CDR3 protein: CASSLKGPGGHPNNEQFF

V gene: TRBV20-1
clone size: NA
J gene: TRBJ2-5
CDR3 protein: CSAVTIGTLGETQYF

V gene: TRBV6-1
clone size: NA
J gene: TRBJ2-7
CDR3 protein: CASSLGDRGHPQYF

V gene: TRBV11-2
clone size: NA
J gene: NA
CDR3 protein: CASSLGGRAWDEQYF

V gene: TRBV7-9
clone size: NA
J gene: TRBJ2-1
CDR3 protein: CASTLVGYNEQFF

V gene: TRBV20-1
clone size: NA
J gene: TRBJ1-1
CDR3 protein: CSARVDINTEAFF

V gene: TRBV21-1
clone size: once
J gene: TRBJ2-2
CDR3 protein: CAGRDRPLIPNTGELFF

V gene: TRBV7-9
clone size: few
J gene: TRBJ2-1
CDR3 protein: CASSSTTEYNEQFF

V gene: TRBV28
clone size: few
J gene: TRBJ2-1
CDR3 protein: CASSLRLREQFF

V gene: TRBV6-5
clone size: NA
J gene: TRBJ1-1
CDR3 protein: CASSSGRKAFF

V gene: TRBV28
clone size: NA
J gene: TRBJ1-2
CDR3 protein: CASSFPTGVDDYGYTF

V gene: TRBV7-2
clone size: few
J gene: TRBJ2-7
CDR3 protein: CASSPGTSLGNEQYF

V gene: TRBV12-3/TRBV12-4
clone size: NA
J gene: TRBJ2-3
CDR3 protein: CASSLVASGKNADTQYF

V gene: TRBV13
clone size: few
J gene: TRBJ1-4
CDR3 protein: CASSGRAIEKLFF

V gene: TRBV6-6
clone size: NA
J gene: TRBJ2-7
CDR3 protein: CASRGTGAQPYEQYF

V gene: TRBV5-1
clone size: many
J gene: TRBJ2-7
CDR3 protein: CASSGGTGGSYEQYF

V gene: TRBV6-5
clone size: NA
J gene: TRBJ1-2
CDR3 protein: CASSYRVSYGYTF

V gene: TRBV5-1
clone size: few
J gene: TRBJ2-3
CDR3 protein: CASSLFEGTDTQYF

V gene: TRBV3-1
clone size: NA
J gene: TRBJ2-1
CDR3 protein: CASSQDRASYNEQFF

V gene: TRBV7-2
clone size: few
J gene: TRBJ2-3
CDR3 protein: CASSLLGEIADTQYF

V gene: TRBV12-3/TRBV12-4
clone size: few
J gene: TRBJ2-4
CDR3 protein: CASSSARLAKNIQYF

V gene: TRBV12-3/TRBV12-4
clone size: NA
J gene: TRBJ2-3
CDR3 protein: CASSPLRAGDLTDTQYF

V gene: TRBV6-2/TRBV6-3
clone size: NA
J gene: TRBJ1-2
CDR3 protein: CASSRTPGAATTLWGYGYTF

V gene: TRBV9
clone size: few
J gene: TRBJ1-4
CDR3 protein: CASSVDGGNNEKLFF

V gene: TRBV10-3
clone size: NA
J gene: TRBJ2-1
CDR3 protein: CAMRDEVSAQFF

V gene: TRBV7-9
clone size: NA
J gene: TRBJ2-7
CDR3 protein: CASSSKVTYEQYF

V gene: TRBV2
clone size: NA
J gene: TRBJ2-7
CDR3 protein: CVSSKTGGSYEQYF

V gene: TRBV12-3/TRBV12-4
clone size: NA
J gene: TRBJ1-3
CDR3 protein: CASSLEGLRNSGNTIYF

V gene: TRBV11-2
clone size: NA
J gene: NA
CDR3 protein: CASSPSDVGEQYF

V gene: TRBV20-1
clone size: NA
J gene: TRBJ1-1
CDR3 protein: CSARGTALEAFF

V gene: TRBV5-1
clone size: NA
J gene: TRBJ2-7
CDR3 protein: CASSLPLTNEQYF

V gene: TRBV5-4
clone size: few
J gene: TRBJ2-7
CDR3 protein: CASSLEGWGDEQYF

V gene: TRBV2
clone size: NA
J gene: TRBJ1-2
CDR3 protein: CASKATGDYGYTF

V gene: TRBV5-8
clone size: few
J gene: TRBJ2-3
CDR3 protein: CASSRTAGYTDTQYF

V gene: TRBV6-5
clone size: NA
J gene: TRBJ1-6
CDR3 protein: CASNRQSGASFGALHF

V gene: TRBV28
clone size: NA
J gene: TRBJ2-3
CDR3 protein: CAAGGRTDTQYF

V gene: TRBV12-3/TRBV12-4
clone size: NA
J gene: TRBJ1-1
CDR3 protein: CASSPRPGHLNTEAFF

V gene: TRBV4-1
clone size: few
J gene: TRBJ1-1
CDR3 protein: CASSQAGQGFGTEAFF

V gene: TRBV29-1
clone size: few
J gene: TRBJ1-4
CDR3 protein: CSAGRGTVNEKLFF

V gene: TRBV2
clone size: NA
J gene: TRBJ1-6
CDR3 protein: CASTEGLGGSPLHF

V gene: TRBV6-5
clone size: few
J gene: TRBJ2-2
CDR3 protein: CASSYERGSTGELFF

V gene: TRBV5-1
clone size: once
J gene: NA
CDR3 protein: CASREGELETQYF

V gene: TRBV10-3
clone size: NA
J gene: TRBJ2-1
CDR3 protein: CAIGRDRPNNEPFF

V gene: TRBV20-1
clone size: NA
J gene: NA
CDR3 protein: CSALRGNAYNEQYF

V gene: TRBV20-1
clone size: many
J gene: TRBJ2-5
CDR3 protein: CSAMGSGGPETQYF

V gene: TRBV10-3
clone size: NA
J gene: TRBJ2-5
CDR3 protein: CAISVSSVQETQYF

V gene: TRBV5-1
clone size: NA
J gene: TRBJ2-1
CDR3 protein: CASSLSGNTYNEQFF

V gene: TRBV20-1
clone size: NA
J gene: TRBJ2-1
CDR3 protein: CSARAGTSGRQEQFF